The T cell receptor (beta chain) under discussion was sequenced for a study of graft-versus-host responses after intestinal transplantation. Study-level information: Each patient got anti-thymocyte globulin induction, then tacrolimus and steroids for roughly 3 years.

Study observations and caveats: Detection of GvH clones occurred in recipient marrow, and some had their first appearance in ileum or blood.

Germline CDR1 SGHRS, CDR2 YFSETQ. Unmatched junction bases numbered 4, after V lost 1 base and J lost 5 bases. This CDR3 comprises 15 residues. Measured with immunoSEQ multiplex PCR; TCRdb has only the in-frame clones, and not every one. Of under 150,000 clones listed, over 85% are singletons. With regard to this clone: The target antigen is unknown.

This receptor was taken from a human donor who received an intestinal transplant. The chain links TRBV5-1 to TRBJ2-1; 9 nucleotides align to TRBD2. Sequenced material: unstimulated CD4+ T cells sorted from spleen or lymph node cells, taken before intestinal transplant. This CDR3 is CASSLRSSGDNEQFF. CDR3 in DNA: TGCGCCAGCAGCTTGCGCTCTAGCGGGGACAATGAGCAGTTCTTC.